This record concerns one T cell receptor (beta chain) sequence. Its antigen is undetermined. These data originate in a study of graft-versus-host responses after intestinal transplantation. Study-wide results and caveats: Declines in HvG clones occurring early post-transplant were associated with peak circulating GvH clone levels.

Trimming removed 4 bases from V and 1 base from J; junction bases left unmatched: 9. The CDR3 spans 17 residues. Germline lookup yields CDR1 SEHNR and CDR2 FQNEAQ (reference sequence). Sequenced by immunoSEQ multiplex PCR; TCRdb stores in-frame clones only, minus some. The data show about 120,000 clones, with about 95% seen just once and 2.5% to 3.5% held by the top ten. Sequencing used unstimulated CD8+ T cells sorted from spleen or lymph node cells, obtained before intestinal transplant. This chain links TRBV7-9 with TRBJ2-7, with 11 bases that match TRBD2. This TCR was recovered from a human donor who received an intestinal transplant. The CDR3 DNA follows: TGTGCCAGCAGCTCAACCGGGGGACTAGCGGATTCCTACGAGCAGTACTTC. Its protein product is CASSSTGGLADSYEQYF.